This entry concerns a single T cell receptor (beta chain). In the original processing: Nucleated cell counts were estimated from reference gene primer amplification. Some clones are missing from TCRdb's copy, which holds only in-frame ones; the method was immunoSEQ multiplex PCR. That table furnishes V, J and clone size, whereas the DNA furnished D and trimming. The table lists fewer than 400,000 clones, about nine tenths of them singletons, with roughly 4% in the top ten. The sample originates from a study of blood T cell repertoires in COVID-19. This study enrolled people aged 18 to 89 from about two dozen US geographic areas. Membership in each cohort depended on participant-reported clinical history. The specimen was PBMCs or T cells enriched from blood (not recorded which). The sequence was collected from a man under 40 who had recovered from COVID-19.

The CDR3 DNA follows: TGTGCCAGCAGCTTGGAGGGGAGGCGAAACACCATATATTTT. Translation gives CASSLEGRRNTIYF. The chain combines TRBV5-4 with TRBJ1-3, with TRBD1 as a possible D gene (5 bases). Looked up from germline, CDR1 is SGHNT and CDR2 is YYREEE (reference sequence). V was pared by 0 bases and J by 5 bases, with 9 bases between. The CDR3 is 14 residues long.